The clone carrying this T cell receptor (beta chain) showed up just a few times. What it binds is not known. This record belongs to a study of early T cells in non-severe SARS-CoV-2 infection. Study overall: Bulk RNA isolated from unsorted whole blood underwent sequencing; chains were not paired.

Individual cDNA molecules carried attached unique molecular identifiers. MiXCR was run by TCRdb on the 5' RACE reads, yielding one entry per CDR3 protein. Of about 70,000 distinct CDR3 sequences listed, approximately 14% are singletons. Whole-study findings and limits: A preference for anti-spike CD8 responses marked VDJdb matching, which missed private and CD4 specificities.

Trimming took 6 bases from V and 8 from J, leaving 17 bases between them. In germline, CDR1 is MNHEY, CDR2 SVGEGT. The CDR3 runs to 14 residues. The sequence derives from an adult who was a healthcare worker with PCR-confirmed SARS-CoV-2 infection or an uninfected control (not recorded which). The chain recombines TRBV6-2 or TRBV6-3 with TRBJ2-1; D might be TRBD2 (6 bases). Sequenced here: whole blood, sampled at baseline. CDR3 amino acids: CASSFRGIGDEQFF. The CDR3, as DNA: TGTGCCAGCAGCTTCCGCGGGATAGGGGATGAGCAGTTCTTC.